These T cell receptor beta chains were read from a single sample in a study of cytomegalovirus exposure and HLA in healthy donors. Here immunoSEQ multiplex PCR was the method, and the copy in TCRdb shows in-frame clones only, minus some. The sample lists about 210,000 clones; about 80% were seen once. Sequenced material: PBMCs. The source of these receptors is a woman aged 50 to 60 in good health and CMV-seropositive. The CDR3 runs from the conserved cysteine through the conserved F or W. A D gene is named only where the DNA matches it firmly. Where a row states a size, it is once, few, many or the class of an expanded clone; other rows omit it.

abundance: -
d_gene: -
j_gene: TRBJ2-6
v_gene: TRBV7-6
CDR3nt: TGTGCCAGCAGCTTAAGGTGGGGGCAGTCTGGGGCCAACGTCCTGACTTTC
CDR3aa: CASSLRWGQSGANVLTF

abundance: once
d_gene: -
j_gene: TRBJ2-2
v_gene: TRBV28
CDR3nt: TGTGCCAGCAAGCAGGGCCTGAACACCGGGGAGCTGTTTTTT
CDR3aa: CASKQGLNTGELFF

abundance: -
d_gene: TRBD1
j_gene: TRBJ2-1
v_gene: TRBV7-9
CDR3nt: TGTGCCAGCAGCTTAGAACCGGGACAGGGGGGTAATGAGCAGTTCTTC
CDR3aa: CASSLEPGQGGNEQFF

abundance: -
d_gene: -
j_gene: TRBJ2-7
v_gene: TRBV5-1
CDR3nt: TGCGCCAGCACCTTGACCGGGACTCGCGGGGAGCAGTACTTC
CDR3aa: CASTLTGTRGEQYF

abundance: once
d_gene: TRBD1
j_gene: TRBJ2-1
v_gene: TRBV29-1
CDR3nt: TGCAGCGTTGAGGAATCCCCAGGGGGCGAGCAGTTCTTC
CDR3aa: CSVEESPGGEQFF

abundance: -
d_gene: -
j_gene: TRBJ2-1
v_gene: TRBV11-2
CDR3nt: TGTGCCAGCAGCTTAGAGAGGACAAACTACAATGAGCAGTTCTTC
CDR3aa: CASSLERTNYNEQFF

abundance: few
d_gene: -
j_gene: TRBJ1-4
v_gene: TRBV4-1
CDR3nt: TGCGCCAGCAGCCAACCCGGGGGGAATGAAAAACTGTTTTTT
CDR3aa: CASSQPGGNEKLFF

abundance: -
d_gene: -
j_gene: TRBJ2-1
v_gene: TRBV28
CDR3nt: TGTGCCAGCAGTTTGGGAGGGGGTTCTTACAATGAGCAGTTCTTC
CDR3aa: CASSLGGGSYNEQFF

abundance: -
d_gene: -
j_gene: TRBJ2-5
v_gene: TRBV6-5
CDR3nt: TGTGCCAGCAGTTACTCCCGAGAGACCCAGTACTTC
CDR3aa: CASSYSRETQYF

abundance: -
d_gene: TRBD2
j_gene: TRBJ2-1
v_gene: TRBV7-6
CDR3nt: TGTGCCAGCAGCCAAGGACTAGCGACTTACAATGAGCAGTTCTTC
CDR3aa: CASSQGLATYNEQFF

abundance: -
d_gene: TRBD1
j_gene: TRBJ2-3
v_gene: TRBV19
CDR3nt: TGTGCCAGTAGTATAAGACAGGGGACAGATACGCAGTATTTT
CDR3aa: CASSIRQGTDTQYF

abundance: -
d_gene: -
j_gene: TRBJ1-4
v_gene: TRBV5-1
CDR3nt: TGCGCCAGCAGCTTGGACAGTAATGAAAAACTGTTTTTT
CDR3aa: CASSLDSNEKLFF

abundance: few
d_gene: -
j_gene: TRBJ2-6
v_gene: TRBV9
CDR3nt: TGTGCCAGCAGCGACCTAAGAGGGGCCAACGTCCTGACTTTC
CDR3aa: CASSDLRGANVLTF

abundance: -
d_gene: -
j_gene: TRBJ2-7
v_gene: TRBV5-1
CDR3nt: TGCGCCAGCAGCCCTGGGACATACGAGCAGTACTTC
CDR3aa: CASSPGTYEQYF

abundance: -
d_gene: -
j_gene: TRBJ2-1
v_gene: TRBV27
CDR3nt: TGTGCCAGCAGCCGTACCCCAGGGCCACAAAATGAGCAGTTCTTC
CDR3aa: CASSRTPGPQNEQFF

abundance: -
d_gene: TRBD1
j_gene: TRBJ1-1
v_gene: TRBV7-8
CDR3nt: TGTGCCAGCAGTTACCCGGGACAGGGAACTAACGCTGAAGCTTTCTTT
CDR3aa: CASSYPGQGTNAEAFF

abundance: -
d_gene: -
j_gene: TRBJ2-5
v_gene: TRBV2
CDR3nt: TGTGCCAGCAGTCAGGACAGTGTTGAGACCCAGTACTTC
CDR3aa: CASSQDSVETQYF

abundance: -
d_gene: -
j_gene: TRBJ2-3
v_gene: TRBV30
CDR3nt: TGTGCCTGGAGTGTACTAGGCACAGATACGCAGTATTTT
CDR3aa: CAWSVLGTDTQYF

abundance: -
d_gene: TRBD1
j_gene: TRBJ2-1
v_gene: TRBV27
CDR3nt: TGTGCCAGCAGCAAGATGTTGACAGGGGCGTCCCATGGAGTCTTC
CDR3aa: CASSKMLTGASHGVF

abundance: -
d_gene: -
j_gene: TRBJ2-7
v_gene: TRBV9
CDR3nt: TGTGCCAGCAGCGTAGGGAGGGGGCCCCCCTACGAGCAGTACTTC
CDR3aa: CASSVGRGPPYEQYF

abundance: -
d_gene: TRBD1
j_gene: TRBJ1-1
v_gene: TRBV5-6
CDR3nt: TGTGCCAGCAGCGAGACAGGGTTCACTGAAGCTTTCTTT
CDR3aa: CASSETGFTEAFF

abundance: -
d_gene: -
j_gene: TRBJ2-2
v_gene: TRBV5-6
CDR3nt: TGTGCCAGCAGCTGGGGCTTAATGACGAACACCGGGGAGCTGTTTTTT
CDR3aa: CASSWGLMTNTGELFF

abundance: -
d_gene: TRBD1
j_gene: TRBJ2-7
v_gene: TRBV27
CDR3nt: TGTGCCAGCAGTTTAAGGGTCGTGGGTACAGGGGTTAACGAGCAGTACTTC
CDR3aa: CASSLRVVGTGVNEQYF

abundance: -
d_gene: -
j_gene: TRBJ2-2
v_gene: TRBV4-1
CDR3nt: TGCGCCAGCAGCCAAGAGGGCGGGGCCTCTCTGGCCCCCGGGGAGCTGTTTTTT
CDR3aa: CASSQEGGASLAPGELFF

abundance: once
d_gene: -
j_gene: TRBJ2-7
v_gene: TRBV2
CDR3nt: TGTGCCAGCAGTGAGGGGAGCGACTCCGAGCAGTACTTC
CDR3aa: CASSEGSDSEQYF

abundance: -
d_gene: TRBD1
j_gene: TRBJ2-7
v_gene: TRBV28
CDR3nt: TGTGCCAGCAGTTTATTGGGACAGAGAGACGCCTACGAGCAGTACTTC
CDR3aa: CASSLLGQRDAYEQYF

abundance: -
d_gene: TRBD2
j_gene: TRBJ2-1
v_gene: TRBV6-1
CDR3nt: TGTGCCAGCAGTGAAGGCGGGGGGGAGGCCTACAATGAGCAGTTCTTC
CDR3aa: CASSEGGGEAYNEQFF